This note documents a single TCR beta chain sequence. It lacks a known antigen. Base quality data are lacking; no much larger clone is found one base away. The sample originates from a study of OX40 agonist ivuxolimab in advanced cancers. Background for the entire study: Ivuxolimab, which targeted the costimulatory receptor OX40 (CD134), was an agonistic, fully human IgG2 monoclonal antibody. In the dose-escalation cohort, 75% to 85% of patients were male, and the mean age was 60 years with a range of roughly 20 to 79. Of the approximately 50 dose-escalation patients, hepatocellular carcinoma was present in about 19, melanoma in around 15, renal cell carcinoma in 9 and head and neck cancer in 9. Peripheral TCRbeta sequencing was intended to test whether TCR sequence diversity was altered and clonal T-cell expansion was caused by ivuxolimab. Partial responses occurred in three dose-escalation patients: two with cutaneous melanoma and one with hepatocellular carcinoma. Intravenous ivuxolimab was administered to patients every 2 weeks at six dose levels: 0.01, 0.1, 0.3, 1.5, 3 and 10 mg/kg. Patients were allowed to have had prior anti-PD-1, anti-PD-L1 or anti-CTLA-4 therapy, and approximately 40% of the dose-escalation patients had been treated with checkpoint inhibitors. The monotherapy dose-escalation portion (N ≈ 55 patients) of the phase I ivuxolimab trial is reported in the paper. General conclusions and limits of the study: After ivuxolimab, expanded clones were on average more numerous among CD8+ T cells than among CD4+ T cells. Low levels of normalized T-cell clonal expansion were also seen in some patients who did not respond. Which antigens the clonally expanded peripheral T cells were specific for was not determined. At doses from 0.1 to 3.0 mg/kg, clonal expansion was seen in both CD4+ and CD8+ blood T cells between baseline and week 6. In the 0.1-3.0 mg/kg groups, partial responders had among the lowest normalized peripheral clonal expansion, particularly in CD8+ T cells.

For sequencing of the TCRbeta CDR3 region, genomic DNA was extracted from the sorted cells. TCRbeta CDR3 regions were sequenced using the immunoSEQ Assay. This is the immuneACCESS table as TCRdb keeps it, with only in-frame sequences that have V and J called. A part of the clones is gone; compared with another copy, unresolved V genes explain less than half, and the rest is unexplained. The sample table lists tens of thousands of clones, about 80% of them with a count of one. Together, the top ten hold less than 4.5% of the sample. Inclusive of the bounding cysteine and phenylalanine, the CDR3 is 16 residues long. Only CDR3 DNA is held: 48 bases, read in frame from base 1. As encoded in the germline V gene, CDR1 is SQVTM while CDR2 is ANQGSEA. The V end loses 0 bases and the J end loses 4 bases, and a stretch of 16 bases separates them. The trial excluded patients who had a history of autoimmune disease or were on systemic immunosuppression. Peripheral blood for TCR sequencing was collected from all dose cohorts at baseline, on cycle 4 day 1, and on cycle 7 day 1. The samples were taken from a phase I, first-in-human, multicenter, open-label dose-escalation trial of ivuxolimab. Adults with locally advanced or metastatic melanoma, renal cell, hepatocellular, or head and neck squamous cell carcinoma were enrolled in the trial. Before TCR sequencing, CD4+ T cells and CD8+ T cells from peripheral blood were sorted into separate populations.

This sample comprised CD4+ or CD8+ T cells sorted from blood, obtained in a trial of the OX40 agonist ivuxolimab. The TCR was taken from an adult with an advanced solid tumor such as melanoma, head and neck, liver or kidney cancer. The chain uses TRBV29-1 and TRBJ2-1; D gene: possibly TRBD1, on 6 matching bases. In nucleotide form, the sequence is TGCAGCGTTGAAGATCTATACAGGGCACTTTACAATGAGCAGTTCTTC. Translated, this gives CSVEDLYRALYNEQFF.